These 30 T cell receptor beta chains originate from one sample sequenced in a study of blood T cell repertoires in COVID-19 (dated by TCRdb to the early 2020s). Library method: the immunoSEQ multiplex PCR assay. Not all clones reach the TCRdb copy of this immuneACCESS table, which keeps in-frame sequences only. Checked studies attribute under half of the gap to unresolved V genes and leave the rest unexplained. This sample holds approximately 210,000 clones; about 83% were observed only once. The ten largest clones represent 7.6% of the sample. Sequencing input: peripheral blood. Receptors originate from a woman aged 50 to 65 with active or convalescent COVID-19.

This chain connects TRBV9 to TRBJ1-3, with D possibly being TRBD1 (5 bases). The germline V and J ends were trimmed by 4 bases and 3 bases, with 8 bases remaining between them. This CDR3 is 13 amino acids long. In germline, CDR1 is SGDLS, CDR2 YYNGEE. The CDR3 DNA reads TGTGCCAGCAGCCCCCAGGGTGGAAACACCATATATTTT. Translating gives CASSPQGGNTIYF.

The chain couples TRBV3-1 (or the pseudogene TRBV3-2) to TRBJ1-1; D is undetermined. V was cut by 5 bases and J by 1 base, with 11 bases left in between. CDR3 length: 14 amino acids. Germline V lookup: CDR1 LGHDT, CDR2 YNNKEL (reference sequence). The CDR3 is CASSVGAANTEAFF. The DNA for the CDR3 is TGTGCCAGCAGCGTGGGAGCCGCGAACACTGAAGCTTTCTTT.

CDR3 in amino acids: CASSETGGAPPLHF. CDR3 DNA: TGTGCCAGCAGTGAAACTGGGGGCGCGCCACCCCTCCACTTT. This sequence joins TRBV2 and TRBJ1-6; tentative D call: TRBD1 (6 bases). CDR1 is SNHLY, CDR2 FYNNEI, per germline. The germline V and J ends were trimmed by 2 bases and 11 bases, with 13 bases remaining between them. The CDR3 spans 14 residues.

CDR3 sequence (DNA): TGTGCCAGCAGCGTAGACGGGAGGAACACTGAAGCTTTCTTT. It specifies CASSVDGRNTEAFF. The genes are TRBV9 and TRBJ1-1; the D is unclear. The V gene's germline CDR1 is SGDLS and CDR2 YYNGEE. The CDR3 has 14 amino acids. Trimming pared 0 bases from V and 1 base from J, leaving 7 bases between. Using reference TRBV9 and TRBJ1-1 for the parts outside the CDR3, the full variable domain is DSGVTQTPKHLITATGQRVTLRCSPRSGDLSVYWYQQSLDQGLQFLIQYYNGEERAKGNILERFSAQQFPDLHSELNLSSLELGDSALYFCASSVDGRNTEAFFGQGTRLTVV.

This chain links TRBV29-1 with TRBJ1-1; D remains ambiguous. This CDR3 comprises 13 residues. Germline CDR1 reads SQVTM; CDR2 reads ANQGSEA. V dropped 5 bases and J dropped 2 bases, with 12 bases sitting between them. CDR3 coding DNA: TGCAGCGTTACACCGACATCAAACACTGAAGCTTTCTTT. It is translated as CSVTPTSNTEAFF.

This clone was counted only a few times. This chain uses TRBV5-1 with TRBJ1-3; TRBD1 agrees at 9 bases. The CDR3 is 17 residues long. In germline, CDR1 is SGHRS, CDR2 YFSETQ. With 4 bases clipped from V and 2 bases from J, the junction kept 10 bases outside the gene matches. For the CDR3, the DNA is TGCGCCAGCAGCCAACTACAGGGGGCGGTTGCTGGAAACACCATATATTTT. Its translation is CASSQLQGAVAGNTIYF.

This clone showed up just a few times. The V gene is TRBV11-2, the J gene TRBJ1-1; no reliable D call. This CDR3 comprises 12 residues. Between the trimmed V and J ends, which lost 4 bases and 3 bases, there was a span of 6 bases. The germline V gene has CDR1 SGHAT and CDR2 FQNNGV. The CDR3 DNA sequence: TGTGCCAGCAGCTACGAGGACACTGAAGCTTTCTTT. Protein sequence: CASSYEDTEAFF.

The gene calls are TRBV28 and TRBJ1-1, with TRBD1 as a possible D gene (6 bases). V lost 5 bases to trimming and J lost 11 bases, with 15 bases between them. Looked up from germline, CDR1 is MDHEN and CDR2 is SYDVKM. The CDR3 extends over 12 amino acids. CDR3 nucleotide sequence: TGTGCCAGCAGTCCTGGTCCAGGGGTCGCTTTCTTT. Translating gives CASSPGPGVAFF.

There are a few counts of this clone. The chain employs TRBV18 and TRBJ1-5; D perhaps matches TRBD1 (5 bases). The CDR3 extends over 15 amino acids. Germline V CDR1 and CDR2: KGHSH, LQKENI. V was cut by 0 bases and J by 5 bases, with 11 bases left in between. The CDR3, as DNA: TGTGCCAGCTCACCACCGGGCGGGGGGGATCAGCCCCAGCATTTT. Translation gives CASSPPGGGDQPQHF.

The gene calls are TRBV5-5 and TRBJ2-2; 7 bases are a match to TRBD2. Germline trimming cut 7 bases from V and 1 base from J; bases unmatched to any gene: 7. The CDR3 totals 15 residues. The germline gives CDR1 SGHKS, CDR2 YYEKEE (reference sequence). Here the CDR3 DNA reads TGTGCCAGCTCCTCTGGGAGGGAGAACACCGGGGAGCTGTTTTTT. Translation: CASSSGRENTGELFF.

The chain recombines TRBV29-1 with TRBJ2-3; 14 positions match TRBD2. The CDR3 sequence is 15 residues long. The V and J ends lost 4 bases and 1 base, in that order; junction bases with no gene match: 1. Germline CDR1 reads SQVTM; CDR2 reads ANQGSEA. DNA for the CDR3: TGCAGCGTTGCGGGACTAGCGGGAGGCACAGATACGCAGTATTTT. Its translation: CSVAGLAGGTDTQYF.

This clone was counted between two and nine times. The identical CDR3 is also encoded by other nucleotide sequences in the sample. The gene calls are TRBV27 and TRBJ1-1; 7 nucleotides line up with TRBD1. Per germline, CDR1 MNHEY and CDR2 SMNVEV (reference sequence). This CDR3 contains 13 residues. The trim removed 5 bases at V and 3 bases at J, leaving 3 bases unmatched. This CDR3 reads CASSLQGDTEAFF. The CDR3 coding sequence is TGTGCCAGCAGTCTCCAGGGGGACACTGAAGCTTTCTTT.

The chain employs TRBV12-3 or TRBV12-4 and TRBJ2-5; TRBD2 agrees at 7 bases. This CDR3 region has 12 residues. Trimming removed 8 bases from V and 5 bases from J; junction bases left unmatched: 5. The CDR3 is CASSGGSETQYF. In DNA form, the CDR3 reads TGTGCCAGCTCGGGCGGGAGCGAGACCCAGTACTTC.

The V gene is TRBV7-3, the J gene TRBJ1-3; the D is unclear. This CDR3 has 12 amino acids. Trimming removed 8 bases from V and 7 bases from J, with 12 bases in between. Germline lookup yields CDR1 SGHTA and CDR2 FQGTGA. CDR3 residues: CASPLNWNTIYF. CDR3 in DNA: TGTGCCAGCCCCCTTAACTGGAACACCATATATTTT. Based on the CDR3 plus reference TRBV7-3 and TRBJ1-3, the full variable domain is GAGVSQTPSNKVTEKGKYVELRCDPISGHTALYWYRQSLGQGPEFLIYFQGTGAADDSGLPNDRFFAVRPEGSVSTLKIQRTERGDSAVYLCASPLNWNTIYFGEGSWLTVV.

The chain recombines TRBV30 with TRBJ2-7, with D unresolved. CDR1 GTSNPN and CDR2 SVGIG come from the germline V gene (reference sequence). This CDR3 has 12 amino acids. V was pared by 0 bases and J by 4 bases, with 7 bases between. In DNA form, the CDR3 reads TGTGCCTGGAGTGTACAATCTTACGAGCAGTACTTC. This translates into CAWSVQSYEQYF.

V gene TRBV10-1 combines with J gene TRBJ2-1; possibly TRBD2 for D (6 bases). CDR1 is WNHNN, CDR2 SYGVQD, per germline (reference sequence). The CDR3 consists of 15 residues. Trimming cost V 0 bases and J 4 bases, with 10 bases left between them. CDR3 nucleotide sequence: TGCGCCAGCAGTGAGTCGGGCGGGGTGTACAATGAGCAGTTCTTC. The encoded protein is CASSESGGVYNEQFF.

The chain carries TRBV10-3 and TRBJ1-1; D gene unclear. Germline assignment: CDR1 ENHRY and CDR2 SYGVKD. The V end lost 7 bases, the J end lost 1 base, and 10 bases lay between the germline ends. This CDR3 spans 13 amino acids. The CDR3 bases are TGTGCCATCAAGCAGGTCGAGAACACTGAAGCTTTCTTT. It encodes CAIKQVENTEAFF.

The chain recombines TRBV28 with TRBJ2-1; the D gene is possibly TRBD2 (7 bases). The CDR3 covers 15 residues. With 6 bases removed from V and 3 bases from J, the gap between germline ends came to 15 bases. Per germline, CDR1 MDHEN and CDR2 SYDVKM. CDR3 nucleotides: TGTGCCAGCAGGCTAGGGGGGGGAAACTACAATGAGCAGTTCTTC. This gives the protein CASRLGGGNYNEQFF. Full variable domain (rest looked up from reference TRBV28 and TRBJ2-1): DVKVTQSSRYLVKRTGEKVFLECVQDMDHENMFWYRQDPGLGLRLIYFSYDVKMKEKGDIPEGYSVSREKKERFSLILESASTNQTSMYLCASRLGGGNYNEQFFGPGTRLTVL.

This clone was counted a few times. The CDR3 DNA sequence: TGTGCCACCAGCAGAGATCGATTACAGCTGTCCTCCTACGAGCAGTACGTC. Its translation: CATSRDRLQLSSYEQYV. The rearrangement uses TRBV15 and TRBJ2-7; D uncertain. There are 17 residues in the CDR3. Germline V gene lookup returns CDR1 LNHNV and CDR2 YYDKDF (reference sequence). V dropped 0 bases and J dropped 0 bases, with 15 bases sitting between them.

The chain has TRBV28 and TRBJ1-1, with 7 bases lining up with TRBD1. V shed 3 bases and J 0 bases; nucleotides not matched to a gene: 7. The CDR3 spans 16 residues. Per the germline V gene, CDR1 is MDHEN and CDR2 is SYDVKM. DNA for the CDR3: TGTGCCAGCAGTTTGGCGGCAGGGGGTATGAACACTGAAGCTTTCTTT. This translates into CASSLAAGGMNTEAFF.

The chain employs TRBV11-2 and TRBJ2-1; 7 bases are shared with TRBD1. The CDR3 is 11 residues long. V gave up 3 bases and J gave up 15 bases; unmatched junction bases: 5. The germline V gene encodes CDR1 SGHAT and CDR2 FQNNGV. In nucleotides, the CDR3 is TGTGCCAGCAGCTTCGACAGGGTCCGGTTCTTC. Translated, it gives CASSFDRVRFF.

The chain employs TRBV3-1 (or the pseudogene TRBV3-2) and TRBJ2-5; TRBD2 is a possible D gene (5 bases). Trimming removed 3 bases at V and 2 bases at J, with 7 bases between. The CDR3 consists of 13 residues. CDR1 is LGHDT, CDR2 YNNKEL, per germline (reference sequence). For the CDR3, the DNA is TGTGCCAGCAGCCACGGGGTACAAGAGACCCAGTACTTC. Residues: CASSHGVQETQYF.

The rearrangement uses TRBV3-1 (or the pseudogene TRBV3-2) and TRBJ1-2, with D perhaps TRBD1 (5 bases). Trimming removed 3 bases from V and 2 bases from J, with 16 bases in between. CDR1 and CDR2 from the germline V gene are LGHDT and YNNKEL (reference sequence). The CDR3 spans 16 residues. CDR3 in amino acids: CASSQTIPGLNYGYTF. CDR3 in DNA: TGTGCCAGCAGCCAGACGATTCCGGGACTGAACTATGGCTACACCTTC.

The chain combines TRBV5-6 with TRBJ1-1; TRBD1 is a possible D gene (6 bases). V lost 0 bases, J lost 4 bases, and 19 bases lay in between. CDR3 size: 17 residues. Germline loops: CDR1 SGHDT, CDR2 YYEEEE. Here the CDR3 reads CASSLERAGGRGTEAFF. The CDR3 DNA is TGTGCCAGCAGCTTGGAGAGGGCCGGGGGGCGAGGCACTGAAGCTTTCTTT.

This clone showed up just a few times. V is TRBV5-1 and J is TRBJ1-4; TRBD1 might be the D (6 bases). V lost 5 bases to trimming and J lost 6 bases, with 23 bases between them. Germline lookup yields CDR1 SGHRS and CDR2 YFSETQ. This CDR3 contains 17 residues. The CDR3 DNA is TGCGCCAGCAGTTCCGGGACAAACGATTTCGTATATGAAAAACTGTTTTTT. This sequence encodes CASSSGTNDFVYEKLFF.

This clone was picked up a small number of times. The chain recombines TRBV5-4 with TRBJ2-1; possible D gene TRBD2, 5 bases. V was trimmed by 1 base and J by 4 bases, leaving 9 bases between them. Germline CDR1 is SGHNT and CDR2 is YYREEE (reference sequence). This CDR3 has 14 residues. This CDR3 is CASSLKLVYNEQFF. The CDR3 DNA is TGTGCCAGCAGCTTGAAACTAGTTTACAATGAGCAGTTCTTC. The variable domain in full, with the rest retrieved from reference TRBV5-4 and TRBJ2-1, is ETGVTQSPTHLIKTRGQQVTLRCSSQSGHNTVSWYQQALGQGPQFIFQYYREEENGRGNFPPRFSGLQFPNYSSELNVNALELDDSALYLCASSLKLVYNEQFFGPGTRLTVL.

Only a few counts were recorded for this clone. The V gene is TRBV28, the J gene TRBJ1-4; D might be TRBD1 (6 bases). In germline, CDR1 is MDHEN, CDR2 SYDVKM. The CDR3 is 15 amino acids. V was pared by 3 bases and J by 5 bases, with 13 bases between. The CDR3, as DNA: TGTGCCAGCAGTTTGAGGGGTGGGGGCAATGAAAAACTGTTTTTT. Translation: CASSLRGGGNEKLFF.

The V and J genes are TRBV18 and TRBJ1-1; 7 nucleotides agree with TRBD1. This CDR3 contains 13 residues. The germline V gene encodes CDR1 KGHSH and CDR2 LQKENI. V lost 8 bases and J lost 11; bases outside the gene matches: 14. The chain's CDR3 is CASADRQGSVAFF. Here the CDR3 DNA reads TGTGCCAGCGCCGACCGACAGGGTTCTGTTGCTTTCTTT.

The gene calls are TRBV11-2 and TRBJ2-7; D is unresolved. The CDR3 is 14 amino acids. The germline V gene encodes CDR1 SGHAT and CDR2 FQNNGV. The V end lost 6 bases, the J end lost 3 bases, and 15 bases lay between the germline ends. The CDR3 sequence is CASSPNTRNYEQYF. The CDR3 DNA reads as TGTGCCAGCAGTCCGAACACCCGTAACTACGAGCAGTACTTC.

V is TRBV18 and J is TRBJ1-2, with 10 nucleotides matching TRBD1. CDR3 length equals 15 residues. V was pared by 2 bases and J by 9 bases, with 9 bases of the junction left unmatched. Germline CDR1 KGHSH, CDR2 LQKENI. CDR3 sequence: CASSPNGGTGASYTF. The CDR3 DNA reads as TGTGCCAGCTCACCAAACGGGGGGACAGGGGCGAGCTACACCTTC.